A selection of T cell receptor beta chains follows, all from one sample in a study of blood T cell repertoires in COVID-19. Generated by immunoSEQ multiplex PCR, the TCRdb table keeps only in-frame clones and is missing some. The sample yields about 180,000 clones, nearly 90% seen once. The sample consisted of peripheral blood. These receptors were obtained from a man between 18 and 29 years old who had recovered from COVID-19. Both conserved end residues are part of each CDR3. D genes are given only for firm matches. The size field is filled for only some rows; it gives once, few, many or a size class.

>TRBV5-4|16|TRBD2|TRBJ2-4|NA
TGTGCCAGCAGCCCAAGCCAGACTAGCGGGAAAAACATTCAGTACTTC
CASSPSQTSGKNIQYF
>TRBV9|14|TRBD2|TRBJ2-2|NA
TGTGCCAGCAGCCAGGGACTAGCGATCGGGGAGCTGTTTTTT
CASSQGLAIGELFF
>TRBV11-2|18|TRBD2|TRBJ2-1|NA
TGTGCCAGCAGCCCACGAGGGGGACTAGCGGGATTCTACAATGAGCAGTTCTTC
CASSPRGGLAGFYNEQFF
>TRBV28|14|TRBD2|TRBJ2-1|NA
TGTGCCAGCGGCGTGGGGCTAGCGGGAGTGGAAAAGTTCTTC
CASGVGLAGVEKFF
>TRBV10-3|13|NA|TRBJ2-7|once
TGTGCCATCAGTGGTAATACAGGGTTCGAGCAGTACTTC
CAISGNTGFEQYF
>TRBV7-2|13|NA|TRBJ1-1|NA
TGTGCCAGCAGCGCCGACAGGAACACTGAAGCTTTCTTT
CASSADRNTEAFF
>TRBV24-1|13|NA|TRBJ2-7|NA
TGTGCCACCAGTCTGGCCTTTGGTCGCGAGCAGTACTTC
CATSLAFGREQYF
>TRBV2|13|NA|TRBJ1-1|NA
TGTGCCAGTGAACAGGGTATATTTGCTGAAGCTTTCTTT
CASEQGIFAEAFF
>TRBV29-1|15|TRBD2|TRBJ2-5|NA
TGCAGCGTTGAGGGGGGGAGGGTCCGAGGAGAGACCCAGTACTTC
CSVEGGRVRGETQYF
>TRBV15|14|TRBD1|TRBJ2-7|few
TGTGCCACCAGCATAGGGACAGGCTCCTACGAGCAGTACTTC
CATSIGTGSYEQYF
>TRBV7-2|19|TRBD2|TRBJ2-1|NA
TGTGCCAGCAGCAACAGGGGACTAGCGGGATTCAGCTCCTACAATGAGCAGTTCTTC
CASSNRGLAGFSSYNEQFF
>TRBV5-4|16|NA|TRBJ2-5|NA
TGTGCCAGCAGCCCAGGACAGCAAATCTCGGAAGAGACCCAGTACTTC
CASSPGQQISEETQYF
>TRBV5-6|17|NA|TRBJ1-3|NA
TGTGCCAGCAGCCCCAAATACAGGGAATTGGATGGAAACACCATATATTTT
CASSPKYRELDGNTIYF
>TRBV7-2|13|NA|TRBJ1-1|NA
TGTGCCAGCAGCGTGGGTTGGCAGGTTTTCGCTTTCTTT
CASSVGWQVFAFF
>TRBV9|14|NA|TRBJ2-5|NA
TGTGCCAGCAGCGTAGCTGCAGGGCGCGAGACCCAGTACTTC
CASSVAAGRETQYF
>TRBV2|15|TRBD2|TRBJ2-3|NA
TGTGCCAGCTTGATCGGGACTAGCGGCACAGATACGCAGTATTTT
CASLIGTSGTDTQYF
>TRBV2|15|NA|TRBJ1-1|NA
TGTGCCAGCAGTGTATATGACAGCACGAACACTGAAGCTTTCTTT
CASSVYDSTNTEAFF
>TRBV3-1/TRBV3-2|16|TRBD1|TRBJ2-7|NA
TGTGCCAGCAGCCAAGATTTGGACAGGGGATCCCACGAGCAGTACTTC
CASSQDLDRGSHEQYF
>TRBV19|15|TRBD2|TRBJ2-1|once
TGTGCCAGTAGCGGGACTAGCGGGAACTACAATGAGCAGTTCTTC
CASSGTSGNYNEQFF
>TRBV7-2|17|TRBD2|TRBJ2-5|NA
TGTGCCAGCAGCTTCGGGTCCGTGGCGGGAGTAAGTGAGACCCAGTACTTC
CASSFGSVAGVSETQYF
>TRBV3-1/TRBV3-2|17|TRBD2|TRBJ2-2|NA
TGTGCCAGCAGCCAAGGTCGAACTAGCGCGGACCCCGGGGAGCTGTTTTTT
CASSQGRTSADPGELFF
>TRBV7-6|12|NA|TRBJ2-5|NA
TGTGCCAGCAGCCCCCGTCAAGAGACCCAGTACTTC
CASSPRQETQYF
>TRBV28|12|NA|TRBJ2-1|once
TGTGCCAGCAGTCCCACCTACAATGAGCAGTTCTTC
CASSPTYNEQFF
>TRBV19|19|TRBD2|TRBJ2-1|NA
TGTGCCAGTACCCCCGCCTTCGGAGTAGCGGGCGAAACCTACAATGAGCAGTTCTTC
CASTPAFGVAGETYNEQFF
>TRBV6-5|14|TRBD1|TRBJ2-1|NA
TGTGCCAGCAGTTACTGGGCAGGGGGCGGTGAGCAGTTCTTC
CASSYWAGGGEQFF
>TRBV7-2|19|TRBD2|TRBJ2-7|NA
TGTGCCAGCAGCTCAAAACCCATTCAACTAGCGCAAATCTCCTACGAGCAGTACTTC
CASSSKPIQLAQISYEQYF
>TRBV18|14|NA|TRBJ1-4|NA
TGTGCCAGCTCACCGGACAGCCTTAATGAAAAACTGTTTTTT
CASSPDSLNEKLFF
>TRBV29-1|15|NA|TRBJ2-1|NA
TGCAGCGTTGAAAGTGTATTGCAGGTCACCAATGAGCAGTTCTTC
CSVESVLQVTNEQFF
>TRBV6-6|17|TRBD1|TRBJ1-5|NA
TGTGCCAGCAGTCCCCAGGACAGGGGGCCGGGCAATCAGCCCCAGCATTTT
CASSPQDRGPGNQPQHF
>TRBV6-5|15|NA|TRBJ1-3|NA
TGTGCCAGCAGCCGCGCGTGGGACTCCGGAAACACCATATATTTT
CASSRAWDSGNTIYF
>TRBV7-2|13|TRBD2|TRBJ2-1|few
TGTGCCAGCAGCTCCAGCGGGATCGGTGAGCAGTTCTTC
CASSSSGIGEQFF
>TRBV19|16|NA|TRBJ2-1|NA
TGTGCCAGTAGTATCGGCCGGGACACCCTCTGGAATGAGCAGTTCTTC
CASSIGRDTLWNEQFF
>TRBV28|15|TRBD1|TRBJ1-4|NA
TGTGCCAGCAGTTTAGGACAGGGCGCTAATGAAAAACTGTTTTTT
CASSLGQGANEKLFF
>TRBV19|12|NA|TRBJ2-7|once
TGTGCCAGTAGACGCGAACCCCACGAGCAGTACTTC
CASRREPHEQYF
>TRBV9|15|TRBD2|TRBJ2-1|NA
TGTGCCAGCAGCGTCGGGACTAATGATTGGAATGAGCAGTTCTTC
CASSVGTNDWNEQFF
>TRBV6-5|16|TRBD1|TRBJ2-7|NA
TGTGCCAGCAGTTACTCGGACAACGACAGGGCTCGGGAGCAGTACTTC
CASSYSDNDRAREQYF
>TRBV5-4|14|TRBD1|TRBJ2-7|NA
TGTGCCAGCAGCCTCCGGGACAGGGCTCACGAGCAGTACTTC
CASSLRDRAHEQYF
>TRBV7-9|17|NA|TRBJ1-4|NA
TGTGCCAGCAGCCATTCCCAGCTCCCACAGGATCTAGAAAAACTGTTTTTT
CASSHSQLPQDLEKLFF
>TRBV30|17|TRBD2|TRBJ2-4|NA
TGTGCCTGGGCACAGTGGGGGGAGGGCCGGACCAAAAACATTCAGTACTTC
CAWAQWGEGRTKNIQYF
>TRBV5-6|16|TRBD2|TRBJ2-7|NA
TGTGCCAGCAGCTGGGGACTAGCGGGAGGGTTCCGCGAGCAGTACTTC
CASSWGLAGGFREQYF
>TRBV9|16|NA|TRBJ2-2|NA
TGTGCCAGCAGCGTAGTTTCTGGGCCGGGGACCGGGGAGCTGTTTTTT
CASSVVSGPGTGELFF
>TRBV2|13|NA|TRBJ1-1|NA
TGTGCCAGCAGTTGGGGGGGGAGCACTGAAGCTTTCTTT
CASSWGGSTEAFF
>TRBV7-2|15|NA|TRBJ2-2|NA
TGTGCCAGCAGCTTAGCGCTCGGGGGCACCGGGGAGCTGTTTTTT
CASSLALGGTGELFF
>TRBV6-2/TRBV6-3|13|NA|TRBJ2-5|NA
TGTGCCAGCAGCCACCCGGGTGGAGAGACCCAGTACTTC
CASSHPGGETQYF
>TRBV28|14|NA|TRBJ1-1|NA
TGTGCCAGCAGTCCGGGGGGTAGCGACACTGAAGCTTTCTTT
CASSPGGSDTEAFF
>TRBV28|15|TRBD1|TRBJ1-5|NA
TGTGCCAGCACCCTGCAGGGGGCGAGAAGACAGCCCCAGCATTTT
CASTLQGARRQPQHF
>TRBV18|16|TRBD1|TRBJ1-1|NA
TGTGCCAGCTCACCCATCCAGGGGGCGTGGGACACTGAAGCTTTCTTT
CASSPIQGAWDTEAFF
>TRBV19|15|TRBD2|TRBJ2-1|NA
TGTGCCAGTAGTGAAACGGGAGGGCCCTACAATGAGCAGTTCTTC
CASSETGGPYNEQFF